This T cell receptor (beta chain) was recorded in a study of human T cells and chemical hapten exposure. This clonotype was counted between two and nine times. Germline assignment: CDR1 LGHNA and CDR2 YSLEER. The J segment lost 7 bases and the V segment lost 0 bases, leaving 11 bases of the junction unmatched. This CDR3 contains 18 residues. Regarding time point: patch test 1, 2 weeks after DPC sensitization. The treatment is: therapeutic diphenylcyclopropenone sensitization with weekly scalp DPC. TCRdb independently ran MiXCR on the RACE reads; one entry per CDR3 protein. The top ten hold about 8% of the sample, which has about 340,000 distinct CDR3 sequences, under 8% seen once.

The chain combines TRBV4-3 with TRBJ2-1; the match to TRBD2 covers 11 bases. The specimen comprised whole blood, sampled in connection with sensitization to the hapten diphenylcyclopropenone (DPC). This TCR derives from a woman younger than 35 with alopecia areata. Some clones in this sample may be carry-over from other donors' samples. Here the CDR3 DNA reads TGCGCCAGCAGCCAAGATCCCTCTTATAGCGGGGGGGCGAATGAGCAGTTCTTC. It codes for CASSQDPSYSGGANEQFF.